This T cell receptor (beta chain) was retrieved from a study of regulatory T cells in long-lasting Graves disease. Study information: Patients with persistent Graves' disease had over 5 years of antithyroid drugs and persistent TSH receptor antibodies.

Notes on this clonotype: Its antigen is currently unknown.

The germline CDR1 and CDR2 sequences are SEHNR and FQNEAQ (reference sequence). Trimming removed 7 bases from V and 4 bases from J; junction bases left unmatched: 5. This CDR3 has 14 amino acids. The time point is: persistent/refractory GD, antithyroid drugs over 5 years with positive TRAb. RNA isolated from PBMCs was used to make the TCR library. Arm-PCR of CDR3 regions and iRepertoire HTBI primers were the basis on which TCR beta libraries were built. From the multiplex PCR reads, TCRdb called clonotypes with MiXCR, one entry per CDR3 protein. Found here are roughly 400,000 distinct CDR3 sequences, about 20% of them singletons; the top ten hold about a fifth. Study-level results: Thyroid tissue was not sampled; only peripheral blood was.

The J gene is TRBJ2-3, the V gene TRBV7-9; TRBD2 agrees at 10 bases. The TCR was taken from a female donor with Graves disease. The specimen was peripheral blood mononuclear cells (PBMCs), collected when the disease was refractory, from a patient treated with antithyroid drugs. CDR3 residues: CASKLAGGADTQYF. In DNA form, the CDR3 reads TGTGCCAGCAAATTAGCGGGAGGTGCAGATACGCAGTATTTT. The full variable domain, in which reference TRBV7-9 and TRBJ2-3 provide the parts outside the CDR3, is DTGVSQNPRHKITKRGQNVTFRCDPISEHNRLYWYRQTLGQGPEFLTYFQNEAQLEKSRLLSDRFSAERPKGSFSTLEIQRTEQGDSAMYLCASKLAGGADTQYFGPGTRLTVL.